This TCR beta chain is from a study of PD-1 blockade in classical Hodgkin lymphoma. Germline values: CDR1 ENHRY, CDR2 SYGVKD. V shed 6 bases and J 5 bases; nucleotides not matched to a gene: 14. CDR3 size: 16 residues. With respect to this clone: The antigen remains unidentified.

Study-wide findings and caveats: Reports described newly diagnosed patients as having lower baseline TCR diversity than healthy donors.

Generated by immunoSEQ multiplex PCR, the TCRdb table keeps only in-frame clones and is missing some. In the table there are 20,000 to 30,000 clones, about 90% of which are singletons. The time point denotes: newly diagnosed, previously untreated cHL patient sample. Thawed PBMCs yielded CD4+ T cells through magnetic negative selection. A comparison was provided by newly diagnosed, untreated classical Hodgkin lymphoma PBMCs. The sequence came from a human donor with classical Hodgkin lymphoma. The chain employs TRBV10-3 and TRBJ2-5; 8 bases agree with TRBD1. Sample: CD4+ T cells from blood. CDR3 bases: TGTGCCATCAGGGGGACAGGATCACCCCTTGTGGAGACCCAGTACTTC. It translates to CAIRGTGSPLVETQYF.